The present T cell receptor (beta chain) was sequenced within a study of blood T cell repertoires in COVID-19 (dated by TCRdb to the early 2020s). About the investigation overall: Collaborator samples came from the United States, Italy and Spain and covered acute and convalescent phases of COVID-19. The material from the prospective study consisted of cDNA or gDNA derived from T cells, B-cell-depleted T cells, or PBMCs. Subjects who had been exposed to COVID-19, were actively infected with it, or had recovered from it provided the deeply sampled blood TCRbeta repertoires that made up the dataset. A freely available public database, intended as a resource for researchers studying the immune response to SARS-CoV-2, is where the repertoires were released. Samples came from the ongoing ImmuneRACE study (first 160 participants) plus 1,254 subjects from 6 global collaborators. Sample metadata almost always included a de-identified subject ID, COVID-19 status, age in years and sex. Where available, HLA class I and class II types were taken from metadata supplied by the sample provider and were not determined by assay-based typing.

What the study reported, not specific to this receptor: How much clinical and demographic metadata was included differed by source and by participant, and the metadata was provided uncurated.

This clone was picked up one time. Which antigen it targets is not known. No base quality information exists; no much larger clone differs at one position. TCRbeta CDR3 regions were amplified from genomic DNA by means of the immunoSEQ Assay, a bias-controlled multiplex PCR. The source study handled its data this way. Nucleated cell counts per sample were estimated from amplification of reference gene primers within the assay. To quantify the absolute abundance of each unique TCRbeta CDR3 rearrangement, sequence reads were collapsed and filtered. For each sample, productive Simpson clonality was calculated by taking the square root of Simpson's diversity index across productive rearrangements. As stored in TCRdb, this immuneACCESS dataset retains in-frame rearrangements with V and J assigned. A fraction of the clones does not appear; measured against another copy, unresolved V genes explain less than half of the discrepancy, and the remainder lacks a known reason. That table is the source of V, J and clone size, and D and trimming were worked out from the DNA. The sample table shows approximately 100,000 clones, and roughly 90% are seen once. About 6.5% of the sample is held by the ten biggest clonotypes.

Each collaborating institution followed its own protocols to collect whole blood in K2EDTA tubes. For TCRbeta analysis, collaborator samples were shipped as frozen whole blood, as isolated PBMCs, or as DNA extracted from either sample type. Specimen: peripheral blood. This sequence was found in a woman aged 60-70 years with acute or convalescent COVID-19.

The base sequence is TGTGCCTGGACCTTAGGGGACAGGGCCAATCAGCCCCAGCATTTT. Translated, it reads CAWTLGDRANQPQHF. In this chain, TRBV30 is recombined with TRBJ1-5, with 9 bases matching TRBD1. CDR1 and CDR2, per the germline V gene (reference sequence), are GTSNPN and SVGIG. Unmatched junction bases come to 7, with V trimmed by 4 bases and J by 3 bases. Spanning cysteine to phenylalanine, the CDR3 consists of 15 amino acids. The retained sequence is limited to the CDR3, 45 bases, with the frame set at the first base.